Listed below are T cell receptor beta chains from one sample, sequenced in a study of blood T cell repertoires in COVID-19. Profiled with immunoSEQ multiplex PCR; TCRdb holds only in-frame clones, not every one. Of some 160,000 clones listed, 70% to 90% are singletons. The sequencing input was peripheral blood. All receptors come from a man in his sixties with acute or convalescent COVID-19. CDR3s include the opening cysteine and the closing phenylalanine or tryptophan. A D gene is named only where the DNA matches it firmly. The listing skips clone size in some rows; elsewhere it reads once, few, many or a size class.

V gene	CDR3 length	J gene	clone size	D gene	CDR3 protein	CDR3 DNA
TRBV16	15	TRBJ2-7	.	.	CASSPEGQARPEQYF	TGTGCCAGCAGCCCCGAAGGCCAGGCAAGGCCCGAGCAGTACTTC
TRBV27	13	TRBJ2-5	.	.	CASSPRGRETQYF	TGTGCCAGCAGCCCCCGGGGGAGGGAGACCCAGTACTTC
TRBV29-1	13	TRBJ2-3	.	TRBD1	CSGQTGLGDTQYF	TGCAGCGGCCAGACAGGGCTCGGAGATACGCAGTATTTT
TRBV29-1	15	TRBJ2-5	.	TRBD1	CSVEDVARGQETQYF	TGCAGCGTTGAAGACGTGGCCAGGGGGCAGGAGACCCAGTACTTC
TRBV6-5	13	TRBJ1-2	.	.	CASSYSNGYGYTF	TGTGCCAGCAGTTATTCGAACGGCTATGGCTACACCTTC
TRBV6-2/TRBV6-3	15	TRBJ1-5	.	.	CASSYSSGSNQPQHF	TGTGCCAGCAGTTACTCTTCAGGTAGCAATCAGCCCCAGCATTTT
TRBV2	15	TRBJ1-5	.	.	CASTGGQGLNQPQHF	TGTGCCAGCACCGGTGGGCAGGGATTAAATCAGCCCCAGCATTTT
TRBV11-2	16	TRBJ2-3	.	.	CASGSGKSSSTDTQYF	TGTGCCAGCGGCTCGGGGAAAAGTTCTAGCACAGATACGCAGTATTTT
TRBV12-5	14	TRBJ1-4	once	TRBD1	CASAPTGTLEKLFF	TGTGCTAGTGCCCCGACAGGGACTCTTGAAAAACTGTTTTTT
TRBV2	12	TRBJ1-4	.	.	CASRTWAEKLFF	TGTGCCAGCAGAACATGGGCTGAAAAACTGTTTTTT
TRBV9	17	TRBJ1-2	.	.	CASTPGRGLHSNYGYTF	TGTGCCAGCACCCCGGGGCGGGGACTACATTCTAACTATGGCTACACCTTC
TRBV5-5	15	TRBJ1-2	.	.	CASSLWGGGNYGYTF	TGTGCCAGCAGCTTATGGGGGGGCGGAAACTATGGCTACACCTTC
TRBV27	15	TRBJ2-7	few	.	CASSLSTAGLAEQYF	TGTGCCAGCAGTTTATCCACAGCAGGACTGGCCGAGCAGTACTTC
TRBV10-3	13	TRBJ1-5	.	TRBD1	CAISGTANQPQHF	TGTGCCATCAGCGGGACAGCAAATCAGCCCCAGCATTTT
TRBV12-3/TRBV12-4	13	TRBJ1-2	.	.	CASSLTTNYGYTF	TGTGCCAGCAGCCTAACTACCAACTATGGCTACACCTTC
TRBV6-4	14	TRBJ2-3	few	TRBD1	CASSQETGADTQYF	TGTGCCAGCAGTCAGGAGACAGGGGCAGATACGCAGTATTTT
TRBV6-1	14	TRBJ2-1	.	.	CASSEGGQYNEQFF	TGTGCCAGCAGTGAGGGCGGACAGTACAATGAGCAGTTCTTC
TRBV5-1	14	TRBJ2-2	.	.	CASSLMRVVGELFF	TGCGCCAGCAGCTTGATGCGGGTCGTCGGGGAGCTGTTTTTT
TRBV7-8	14	TRBJ2-5	.	.	CASSLRQGQETQYF	TGTGCCAGCAGCTTACGTCAGGGCCAAGAGACCCAGTACTTC
TRBV5-4	16	TRBJ2-3	.	.	CASSPRGGAWTDTQYF	TGTGCCAGCAGCCCCCGCGGGGGCGCATGGACAGATACGCAGTATTTT
TRBV11-2	16	TRBJ2-1	.	.	CASRTPTGGSGNEQFF	TGTGCCAGCAGAACCCCGACAGGAGGATCGGGTAATGAGCAGTTCTTC
TRBV10-2	14	TRBJ2-1	once	TRBD2	CASGEGLGGNEQFF	TGCGCCAGCGGCGAGGGACTAGGGGGGAATGAGCAGTTCTTC
TRBV2	16	TRBJ2-3	.	.	CASSEAYGKYTDTQYF	TGTGCCAGCAGCGAAGCGTATGGCAAATACACAGATACGCAGTATTTT
TRBV7-6	14	TRBJ2-7	.	TRBD1	CASSAGTGVWEQYF	TGTGCCAGCAGCGCCGGGACAGGGGTGTGGGAGCAGTACTTC
TRBV18	15	TRBJ2-7	.	.	CASSLRGLPSYEQYF	TGTGCCAGCTCACTCAGGGGCCTGCCTTCCTACGAGCAGTACTTC
TRBV24-1	13	TRBJ2-3	.	.	CATSDPAADTQYF	TGTGCCACCAGTGACCCTGCAGCAGATACGCAGTATTTT
TRBV2	15	TRBJ1-2	once	TRBD1	CASRRDRAPNYGYTF	TGTGCCAGCAGAAGGGACAGGGCTCCAAACTATGGCTACACCTTC
TRBV7-9	15	TRBJ2-4	.	.	CASSPPTGEWNIQYF	TGTGCCAGCAGCCCCCCGACGGGAGAATGGAACATTCAGTACTTC
TRBV24-1	15	TRBJ1-3	.	.	CATSDAGLSGNTIYF	TGTGCCACCAGTGACGCAGGGTTGTCTGGAAACACCATATATTTT
TRBV5-5	15	TRBJ2-1	.	.	CASSRTVISYNEQFF	TGTGCCAGCAGCCGGACTGTAATCTCCTACAATGAGCAGTTCTTC
TRBV19	14	TRBJ1-3	.	.	CASSLVRNGNTIYF	TGTGCCAGCTCCCTAGTGCGGAACGGAAACACCATATATTTT
TRBV5-1	18	TRBJ1-5	.	TRBD1	CASSSGTGDHDSNQPQHF	TGCGCCAGCAGCTCCGGGACAGGAGACCATGATAGCAATCAGCCCCAGCATTTT
TRBV25-1	18	TRBJ1-6	once	.	CASSESVTGFGYNSPLHF	TGTGCCAGCAGTGAATCCGTAACAGGTTTCGGATATAATTCACCCCTCCACTTT
TRBV7-2	13	TRBJ1-1	.	.	CASSLYGQREAFF	TGTGCCAGCAGCTTATACGGTCAGCGTGAAGCTTTCTTT
TRBV9	14	TRBJ2-7	few	TRBD2	CASSVPGRDYEQYF	TGTGCCAGCAGCGTCCCAGGGAGGGACTACGAGCAGTACTTC
TRBV5-5	14	TRBJ2-2	medium-sized	.	CASSFPGNTGELFF	TGTGCCAGCAGCTTTCCCGGGAACACCGGGGAGCTGTTTTTT
TRBV21-1	20	TRBJ1-6	.	.	CASSKRGTKAPSSYNSPLHF	TGTGCCAGCAGCAAGCGAGGTACAAAGGCTCCTAGCTCCTATAATTCACCCCTCCACTTT
TRBV6-2/TRBV6-3	20	TRBJ2-3	once	.	CASSYSLLALVPKTTDTQYF	TGTGCCAGCAGTTACTCGTTGCTAGCTTTGGTTCCGAAAACGACAGATACGCAGTATTTT
TRBV19	17	TRBJ2-6	.	TRBD1	CASRPGQGARGANVLTF	TGTGCCAGCAGACCGGGACAGGGGGCCCGTGGGGCCAACGTCCTGACTTTC
TRBV27	17	TRBJ1-1	.	TRBD1	CASSLAGTGGMVAEAFF	TGTGCCAGCAGTTTAGCCGGGACAGGGGGCATGGTTGCTGAAGCTTTCTTT
TRBV7-9	12	TRBJ1-1	.	.	CASSGANTEAFF	TGTGCCAGCAGCGGGGCGAACACTGAAGCTTTCTTT
TRBV3-1/TRBV3-2	16	TRBJ1-2	.	TRBD1	CASSQEVQRDRSLYTF	TGTGCCAGCAGCCAAGAGGTTCAGCGGGACAGGTCGCTGTACACCTTC
TRBV7-9	12	TRBJ1-1	.	.	CASSFGGSEAFF	TGTGCCAGCAGCTTCGGGGGGTCTGAAGCTTTCTTT
TRBV12-3/TRBV12-4	13	TRBJ2-5	.	.	CATFGGPGETQYF	TGTGCCACCTTTGGGGGCCCGGGTGAGACCCAGTACTTC
TRBV5-1	15	TRBJ2-7	.	TRBD2	CASSLNGGGSYEQYF	TGCGCCAGCAGCTTGAACGGCGGGGGCTCCTACGAGCAGTACTTC
TRBV6-4	15	TRBJ2-7	.	.	CARLRTGSKVYEQYF	TGTGCCAGGCTACGGACTGGGTCTAAAGTGTACGAGCAGTACTTC
TRBV3-1/TRBV3-2	15	TRBJ1-5	.	TRBD1	CASSPRDRGNQPQHF	TGTGCCAGCAGCCCCCGGGACAGGGGTAATCAGCCCCAGCATTTT
TRBV5-6	13	TRBJ1-6	.	.	CATSGGKNSPLHF	TGTGCCACCAGCGGCGGCAAAAATTCACCCCTCCACTTT
TRBV3-1/TRBV3-2	15	TRBJ1-5	once	.	CASSQEGRGPQPQHF	TGTGCCAGCAGCCAAGAAGGACGGGGTCCTCAGCCCCAGCATTTT